The 2 T cell receptor beta chains in this list originate from one sample, sequenced in a study of blood T cell repertoires in COVID-19. Only in-frame clones appear in the TCRdb table, and some are missing; sequencing was by immunoSEQ multiplex PCR. The data show 98,000 or so clones, roughly 80% seen once. The sequenced sample was peripheral blood. These receptors originate from a man between 60 and 70 years old with acute or convalescent COVID-19.

This clone appeared a single time. This sequence joins TRBV5-8 and TRBJ2-2; D is perhaps TRBD2 (5 bases). CDR1 is SGHTS and CDR2 is YDEGEE in the germline V gene. Trimming pared 0 bases from V and 0 bases from J, leaving 9 bases between. This CDR3 spans 16 amino acids. Written as DNA, the CDR3 is TGTGCCAGCAGCTTGGGAGCGGCTACGAACACCGGGGAGCTGTTTTTT. As protein: CASSLGAATNTGELFF.

The chain couples TRBV9 to TRBJ1-6; D might be TRBD1 (5 bases). The V end was cut by 1 base, the J end by 11 bases, with 10 bases between. This CDR3 has 13 residues. Germline-derived CDR1 and CDR2 are SGDLS and YYNGEE. CDR3 sequence: CASSVSGKTPLHF. The CDR3 coding sequence is TGTGCCAGCAGCGTATCAGGGAAGACACCCCTCCACTTT.